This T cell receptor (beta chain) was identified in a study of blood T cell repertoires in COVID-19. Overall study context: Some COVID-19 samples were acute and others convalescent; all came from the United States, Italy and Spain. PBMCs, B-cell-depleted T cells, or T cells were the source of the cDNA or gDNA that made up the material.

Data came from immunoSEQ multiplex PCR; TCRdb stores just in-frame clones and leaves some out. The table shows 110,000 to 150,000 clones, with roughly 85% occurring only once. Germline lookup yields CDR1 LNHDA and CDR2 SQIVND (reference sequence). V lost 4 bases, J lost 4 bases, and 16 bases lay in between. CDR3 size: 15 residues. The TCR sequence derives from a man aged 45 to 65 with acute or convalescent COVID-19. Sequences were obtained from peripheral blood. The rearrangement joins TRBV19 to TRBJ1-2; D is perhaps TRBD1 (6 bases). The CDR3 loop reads CASSTDRLRGYGYTF. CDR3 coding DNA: TGTGCCAGTAGTACCGACAGGCTCCGAGGCTATGGCTACACCTTC. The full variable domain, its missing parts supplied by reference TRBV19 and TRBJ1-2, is DGGITQSPKYLFRKEGQNVTLSCEQNLNHDAMYWYRQDPGQGLRLIYYSQIVNDFQKGDIAEGYSVSREKKESFPLTVTSAQKNPTAFYLCASSTDRLRGYGYTFGSGTRLTVV.